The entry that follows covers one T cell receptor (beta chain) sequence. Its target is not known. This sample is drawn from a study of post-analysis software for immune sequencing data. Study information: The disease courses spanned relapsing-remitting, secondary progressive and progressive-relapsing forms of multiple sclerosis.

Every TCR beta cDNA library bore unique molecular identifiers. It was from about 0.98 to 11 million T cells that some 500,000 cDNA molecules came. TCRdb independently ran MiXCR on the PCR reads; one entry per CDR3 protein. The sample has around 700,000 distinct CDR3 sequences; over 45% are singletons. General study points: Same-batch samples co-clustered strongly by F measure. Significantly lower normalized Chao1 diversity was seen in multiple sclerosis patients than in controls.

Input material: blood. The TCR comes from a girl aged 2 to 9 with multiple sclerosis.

The DNA for the CDR3 is TGTGCCAGCAGCCAAGACACCGCTCTAGACAGCCCCTACAATGAGCAGTTCTTC. Translated, it gives CASSQDTALDSPYNEQFF. This sequence joins TRBV4-2 and TRBJ2-1; possibly TRBD1 for D (5 bases). Germline loops: CDR1 LGHNA, CDR2 YNFKEQ. Trimming took off 0 bases at V and 2 bases at J, with 17 bases between the two ends. The CDR3 runs 18 residues.